Given below is one T cell receptor (beta chain) in context. Cohort allocation depended upon clinical history that participants reported. This entry is derived from a study of blood T cell repertoires in COVID-19. The repertoire was sequenced with immunoSEQ multiplex PCR; TCRdb's copy has only in-frame clones and lacks some. The sample carries about 200,000 clones, about 89% recorded once. The sequence was collected from a woman aged 18 to 35 who had recovered from COVID-19. Material: PBMCs or T cells enriched from blood (not recorded which).

Written as DNA, the CDR3 is TGTGCCAGCAGCGTAGGGACTAGCTCCTACAATGAGCAGTTCTTC. Protein sequence: CASSVGTSSYNEQFF. This sequence joins TRBV9 and TRBJ2-1; 7 bases are a match to TRBD2. V was pared by 0 bases and J by 0 bases, with 0 bases of the junction left unmatched. This CDR3 is 15 amino acids long. Germline CDR1 is SGDLS and CDR2 is YYNGEE.